This T cell receptor (beta chain) is from a study of Tregs in tolerant kidney transplant recipients. Study-wide results and limits: The most relevant donor-specific Treg TCRbeta repertoire apparently came from expansion with activated donor B cells.

Points on this clone: Its antigen is currently unknown.

TCRdb's table, derived via immunoSEQ multiplex PCR, lists solely in-frame clones and lacks some. The sample lists 90,000 to 130,000 clones, around 87% occurring once. CDR3 size: 17 residues. Per germline, CDR1 KGHSH and CDR2 LQKENI. V lost 0 bases and J lost 0, with 13 bases in between. The chain couples TRBV18 to TRBJ2-3, with D unclear. The source material was CD4+ T cells from blood, sampled before the transplant. The receptor comes from a human donor who received a combined kidney and bone marrow transplant. CDR3 region: CASSPPTAATSTDTQYF. In nucleotides, the CDR3 is TGTGCCAGCTCACCACCAACGGCAGCGACTAGCACAGATACGCAGTATTTT.